This T cell receptor beta chain was retrieved from a study of shared clonotypes between healthy human individuals. Points from the study as a whole: Sequencing of the sorted subsets was shown by rarefaction to be incomplete despite large depth.

Concerning this clone itself: Its target is unknown.

Produced via immunoSEQ multiplex PCR; TCRdb's table is partial and in-frame only. The table records about 2.4 million clones, approximately 90% of them present only once. Sequencing was carried out using naive CD4+ T cells sorted from blood. Subset: CD45RA+ positively selected. This receptor was identified in a man younger than 30 in good health.

CDR3 DNA sequence: TGTGCCAGCTCACCTAACGGGGGCCAAAACACCGGGGAGCTGTTTTTT. Translated, it gives CASSPNGGQNTGELFF. The chain employs TRBV18 and TRBJ2-2; D might be TRBD1 or TRBD2, each matching 6 bases. The CDR3 is made up of 16 amino acids. V shed 3 bases and J shed 2 bases, with 13 bases lying between them. Germline CDR1 is KGHSH and CDR2 is LQKENI.